Listed here are 15 T cell receptor beta chains from one sample, sequenced in a study of cytomegalovirus exposure and HLA in healthy donors. The PCR ran on 60 Vbeta and 13 Jbeta primers. The method was immunoSEQ multiplex PCR; TCRdb's version includes in-frame clones alone and lacks a portion of them. This table has about 180,000 clones, roughly 88% appearing once. Sequencing was done on a sample of PBMCs. These TCRs come from a girl between 2 and 10 years old in good health and CMV-seropositive.

The rearrangement links TRBV6-5 to TRBJ1-4; 8 nucleotides line up with TRBD1. This CDR3 comprises 14 residues. CDR1 MNHEY and CDR2 SVGAGI come from the germline V gene. J gave up 3 bases and V 5 bases, and 2 bases lay outside the gene matches. The CDR3 coding sequence is TGTGCCAGCAGTCAACAGGGGGCTAATGAAAAACTGTTTTTT. It specifies CASSQQGANEKLFF.

In DNA, the CDR3 is TGTGCCAGCAGCGACGAGGTCTCTGAAGCTTTCTTT. Amino acid sequence: CASSDEVSEAFF. The gene calls are TRBV9 and TRBJ1-1, with D unclear. The germline V and J ends were trimmed by 3 bases and 6 bases, with 9 bases remaining between them. CDR1 SGDLS and CDR2 YYNGEE come from the germline V gene. This CDR3 region has 12 residues.

The chain recombines TRBV11-3 with TRBJ1-4, with a tentative D call TRBD1 (6 bases). V was trimmed by 7 bases and J by 2 bases, leaving 14 bases between them. Germline CDR1 and CDR2: SGHNT and YENEEA. The CDR3 is 15 amino acids. The CDR3: CASKPGHSTNEKLFF. The CDR3 region has the DNA TGTGCCAGCAAACCGGGACATTCGACTAATGAAAAACTGTTTTTT.

CDR3 sequence (DNA): TGTGCCAGCAGGCATTACAGGGGAGGTCAGCCCCAGCATTTT. This gives the protein CASRHYRGGQPQHF. The rearrangement uses TRBV6-1 and TRBJ1-5; 7 bases align to TRBD1. Losses at the gene ends were 6 bases for V and 6 bases for J; bases not matched to a gene: 8. This CDR3 has 14 residues. Per germline, CDR1 MNHNS and CDR2 SASEGT.

This chain links TRBV4-2 with TRBJ2-3; possibly TRBD1 for D (6 bases). V was shortened by 8 bases and J by 0 bases, with 12 bases between the two germline ends. Germline-derived CDR1 and CDR2 are LGHNA and YNFKEQ. The CDR3 covers 14 residues. CDR3 residues: CASGGHASTDTQYF. In DNA form, the CDR3 reads TGTGCCAGCGGGGGCCACGCTAGCACAGATACGCAGTATTTT.

This clone was picked up a small number of times. Written as DNA, the CDR3 is TGTGCCAGCAGTTACCCCTCAACGACAGTAAACACTGAAGCTTTCTTT. This translates into CASSYPSTTVNTEAFF. The chain links TRBV6-6 to TRBJ1-1, with D perhaps matching TRBD1 (5 bases). Germline CDR1 MNHNY, CDR2 SVGAGI (reference sequence). The CDR3 has 16 residues. With 2 bases removed from V and 2 bases from J, the gap between germline ends came to 15 bases.

The chain employs TRBV4-2 and TRBJ1-5, with D possibly being TRBD1 (5 bases). Germline values: CDR1 LGHNA, CDR2 YNFKEQ. Trimming took off 0 bases at V and 1 base at J, with 13 bases between the two ends. The CDR3 consists of 17 residues. The CDR3 here is CASSQDDGGTSNQPQHF. CDR3 DNA sequence: TGTGCCAGCAGCCAAGATGACGGAGGGACGAGCAATCAGCCCCAGCATTTT.

This chain uses TRBV19 with TRBJ1-1, with D possibly being TRBD1 (6 bases). This CDR3 is built from 14 residues. Trimming removed 4 bases from V and 0 bases from J, with 9 bases in between. Germline V gene lookup returns CDR1 LNHDA and CDR2 SQIVND (reference sequence). This chain's CDR3 is CASSTGQLNTEAFF. CDR3 nucleotide sequence: TGTGCCAGTAGTACGGGACAATTGAACACTGAAGCTTTCTTT.

The genes are TRBV9 and TRBJ2-3; 9 bases agree with TRBD2. The CDR3 has 15 residues. With 4 bases clipped from V and 2 bases from J, the junction kept 5 bases outside the gene matches. Germline-derived CDR1 and CDR2 are SGDLS and YYNGEE. DNA of the CDR3: TGTGCCAGCAGCTTCCGGACTAGCGCCACAGATACGCAGTATTTT. Amino acid sequence: CASSFRTSATDTQYF.

This chain joins TRBV4-2 and TRBJ1-2; tentative D call: TRBD1 (6 bases). The V gene lost 0 bases and the J gene lost 4 bases, with 15 bases spanning the gap. The length of the CDR3 is 16 residues. From germline, CDR1 is LGHNA and CDR2 YNFKEQ. Here the CDR3 DNA reads TGTGCCAGCAGCCAAGATCGCGGGGGGCACGGCTATGGCTACACCTTC. This sequence encodes CASSQDRGGHGYGYTF.

This chain links TRBV5-4 with TRBJ2-1; a weak D match, TRBD2 (5 bases). The CDR3 has 15 residues. Germline CDR1 SGHNT, CDR2 YYREEE (reference sequence). Trimming left V 4 bases short and J 1 base short, with 12 bases between. CDR3 bases: TGTGCCAGCAGCCCCCCCACTAGGTCCTACAATGAGCAGTTCTTC. It is translated as CASSPPTRSYNEQFF.

The rearrangement links TRBV5-5 to TRBJ2-7; 11 bases map to TRBD2. The V gene end was trimmed by 7 bases and the J gene end by 4 bases; junction bases not matched to a gene: 7. The CDR3 loop spans 14 amino acids. Germline V gene lookup returns CDR1 SGHKS and CDR2 YYEKEE (reference sequence). CDR3 DNA: TGTGCCAGCCACTTTACTAGCGGGAGTTACGAGCAGTACTTC. Protein product: CASHFTSGSYEQYF.

The chain has TRBV10-1 and TRBJ1-1; possibly TRBD1 for D (5 bases). Looked up from germline, CDR1 is WNHNN and CDR2 is SYGVQD (reference sequence). The CDR3 is made up of 15 amino acids. Between the trimmed V and J ends, which lost 6 bases and 2 bases, there was a span of 16 bases. CDR3 DNA sequence: TGCGCCAGCAGCGGGGGACGGGCTCCAAACACTGAAGCTTTCTTT. This encodes CASSGGRAPNTEAFF.

This clone was detected only a few times. The chain is built from TRBV6-1 and TRBJ1-1; D is ambiguous. V was clipped by 2 bases and J by 3 bases, with 16 bases between them. This CDR3 is 16 amino acids long. The germline gives CDR1 MNHNS, CDR2 SASEGT. CDR3 nucleotides: TGTGCCAGCAGTGAACTATCAAACGCCCCCGACACTGAAGCTTTCTTT. Translation gives CASSELSNAPDTEAFF.

The gene calls are TRBV7-8 and TRBJ2-7, with a possible D match to TRBD2 (5 bases). Trimming cost V 5 bases and J 3 bases, with 14 bases left between them. The CDR3 consists of 14 residues. Germline assignment: CDR1 SGHVS and CDR2 FQNEAQ. DNA of the CDR3: TGTGCCAGCAGCACAGATGTGAGGGTCTACGAGCAGTACTTC. Encoded protein: CASSTDVRVYEQYF.